This T cell receptor beta chain was identified during a study of naive and memory T cell subsets. Only a few counts were recorded for this clonotype. Ligated cDNA underwent four rounds of PCR with nested alpha and beta constant region primers and SP2. TCRdb reanalysed the 5' RACE reads using MiXCR and keeps one entry per CDR3 protein. The sample carries 50,000 to 65,000 distinct CDR3 sequences, 6% to 8% recorded once. Germline V gene sequence: CDR1 SGHKS, CDR2 YYEKEE (reference sequence). V gave up 0 bases and J gave up 4 bases, with 13 bases separating them. The length of the CDR3 is 15 residues. An oligonucleotide containing a UMI was ligated to the 3' end of TCR cDNA.

This chain uses TRBV5-5 with TRBJ1-1; D remains ambiguous. This receptor was taken from a female donor in good health. The CDR3 DNA reads TGTGCCAGCAGCTTGGCCGTCAATCCGGCCACTGAAGCTTTCTTT. As protein: CASSLAVNPATEAFF.